One and the same sample provided the 5 T cell receptor beta chains below, sequenced in a study of blood T cells in healthy people across ages. A J-beta primer mix and a sample-barcoded 5' primer were used in a second PCR of about 6 to 12 cycles. TCRdb independently ran MiXCR on the 5' RACE reads; one entry per CDR3 protein. The sample shows some 800,000 distinct CDR3 sequences, about 42% of them seen only once. The sequenced sample consisted of blood. These receptor sequences come from a man between 60 and 75 years old in good health.

This clonotype appeared a few times. V is TRBV13 and J is TRBJ2-1; weak D call: TRBD2 (7 bases). The V end lost 6 bases, the J end lost 1 base, and 13 bases lay between the germline ends. The CDR3 length is 15 residues. The germline gives CDR1 PRHDT, CDR2 FYEKMQ (reference sequence). For the CDR3, the DNA is TGTGCCAGCAGGGACGGGGGGCCGTCCTACAATGAGCAGTTCTTC. As protein: CASRDGGPSYNEQFF.

In the case of this clonotype: Its ends do not fully match the called genes, so a read error is possible. The chain carries TRBV15 and TRBJ1-1; no reliable D call. The CDR3 spans 14 residues. In germline, CDR1 is LNHNV, CDR2 YYDKDF (reference sequence). DNA for the CDR3: TGTGCCCCCAGCAGAGTAGCGGAGAACACTGAAGCTTTCTTT. Its protein product is CAPSRVAENTEAFF.

The V call is TRBV10-3, the J call TRBJ1-5; D ambiguous. Trimming removed 4 bases at V and 8 bases at J, with 12 bases between. Per germline, CDR1 ENHRY and CDR2 SYGVKD. The CDR3 is made up of 13 amino acids. CDR3 in amino acids: CAISGTSREPQHF. The CDR3 DNA is TGTGCCATCAGTGGGACCTCCAGAGAGCCCCAGCATTTT.

About this clonotype itself: A junction boundary mismatches the germline segment, possibly from a read error. The chain couples TRBV28 to TRBJ2-6; tentative D call: TRBD1 (5 bases). The CDR3 totals 13 residues. Germline CDR1 MDHEN, CDR2 SYDVKM. CDR3 sequence: CASSRSGANVMTF. The DNA for the CDR3 is TGTGCCAGCAGCCGTTCTGGGGCCAACGTCATGACTTTC.

The rearrangement joins TRBV6-2 or TRBV6-3 to TRBJ1-5, with 10 bases matching TRBD1. Germline V gene data show CDR1 as MNHEY and CDR2 as SVGEGT. Trimming at V came to 7 bases and at J to 9 bases, leaving 12 bases not matched to a gene. This CDR3 spans 15 amino acids. The CDR3: CASTKLGQGILPQHF. The CDR3 nucleotides read TGTGCCAGCACTAAACTGGGACAGGGGATATTGCCCCAGCATTTT.